Following are 6 T cell receptor beta chains from one sample sequenced in a study of cytomegalovirus exposure and HLA in healthy donors. PCR amplification relied on 60 Vbeta primers (plus 13 Jbeta primers). Here immunoSEQ multiplex PCR was the method, and the copy in TCRdb shows in-frame clones only, minus some. The sample lists 120,000 to 150,000 clones, more than 65% occurring once. Sequencing input: PBMCs. The source is a woman aged 30 to 39 in good health and CMV-seronegative.

This clone was found once. This chain uses TRBV2 with TRBJ2-4; D unclear. Germline V gene data show CDR1 as SNHLY and CDR2 as FYNNEI. The CDR3 is 18 residues long. V was trimmed by 6 bases and J by 1 base, leaving 22 bases between them. Here the CDR3 reads CASSDPAEQMNAKNIQYF. The CDR3 coding sequence is TGTGCCAGCAGCGATCCCGCGGAGCAGATGAACGCCAAAAACATTCAGTACTTC.

This clone was observed a handful of times. CDR3 protein: CASSSYTQEAFF. CDR3 coding DNA: TGTGCCAGCAGCTCTTACACCCAAGAAGCTTTCTTT. J is TRBJ1-1 and V is TRBV11-2, with unresolved D. Trimming pared 4 bases from V and 8 bases from J, leaving 11 bases between. CDR1 is SGHAT, CDR2 FQNNGV, per germline. The CDR3 runs to 12 residues.

This chain uses TRBV13 with TRBJ2-2, with D possibly being TRBD2 (6 bases). V shed 5 bases and J shed 0 bases, with 19 bases lying between them. This CDR3 region has 18 residues. Looked up from germline, CDR1 is PRHDT and CDR2 is FYEKMQ (reference sequence). This CDR3 reads CASSLRRDLAANTGELFF. In nucleotides, the CDR3 is TGTGCCAGCAGCCTAAGGCGGGACTTAGCCGCGAACACCGGGGAGCTGTTTTTT.

The genes are TRBV6-5 and TRBJ2-3; 10 nucleotides agree with TRBD1. Unmatched junction bases numbered 2, after V lost 6 bases and J lost 5 bases. This CDR3 comprises 13 residues. Germline CDR1 and CDR2: MNHEY and SVGAGI. CDR3 protein: CASRDRGGDTQYF. Here the CDR3 DNA reads TGTGCCAGCAGGGACAGGGGGGGAGATACGCAGTATTTT.

The V gene is TRBV4-2, the J gene TRBJ2-1, with 8 positions matching TRBD2. V lost 4 bases, J lost 6 bases, and 11 bases stayed unmatched. The germline gives CDR1 LGHNA, CDR2 YNFKEQ. The CDR3 consists of 16 residues. CDR3 amino acids: CASSLLAGMSSNEQFF. CDR3 nucleotide sequence: TGTGCCAGCAGCCTCTTAGCGGGGATGAGTTCCAATGAGCAGTTCTTC.

The rearrangement joins TRBV4-2 to TRBJ1-1, with 7 nucleotides matching TRBD1. The CDR3 totals 13 residues. Trimming took 8 bases from V and 3 from J; bases not matched to a gene: 6. CDR1 is LGHNA and CDR2 is YNFKEQ in the germline V gene. In DNA, the CDR3 is TGTGCCAGCGGAACAGGGGAGGACACTGAAGCTTTCTTT. Translation: CASGTGEDTEAFF.